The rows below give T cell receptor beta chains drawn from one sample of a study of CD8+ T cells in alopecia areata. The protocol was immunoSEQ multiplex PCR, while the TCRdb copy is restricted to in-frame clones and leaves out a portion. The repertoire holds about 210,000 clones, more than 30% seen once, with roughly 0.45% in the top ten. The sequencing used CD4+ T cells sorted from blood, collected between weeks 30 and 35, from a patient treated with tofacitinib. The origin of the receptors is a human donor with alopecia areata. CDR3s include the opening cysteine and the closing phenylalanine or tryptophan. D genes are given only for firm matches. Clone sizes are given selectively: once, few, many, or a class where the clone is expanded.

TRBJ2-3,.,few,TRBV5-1,TGCGCCAGCAGCTTGGTGGATAGTGCGGATACGCAGTATTTT,CASSLVDSADTQYF
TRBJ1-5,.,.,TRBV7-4,TGTGCCAGCAGCTTACACAGGCTCAATCAGCCCCAGCATTTT,CASSLHRLNQPQHF
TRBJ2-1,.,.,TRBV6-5,TGTGCCAGCAGAATGACTAGGGATGGCCCCAATGAGCAGTTCTTC,CASRMTRDGPNEQFF
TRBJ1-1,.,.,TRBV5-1,TGCGCCACCAAGCGGGCGATGAACACTGAAGCTTTCTTT,CATKRAMNTEAFF
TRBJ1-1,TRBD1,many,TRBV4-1,TGCGCCAGCAGCCAAGATCCCACTACAGGGGGCACTGAAGCTTTCTTT,CASSQDPTTGGTEAFF
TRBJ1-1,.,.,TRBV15,TGTGCCACCAGCAGAGAGACAGCAAACACTGAAGCTTTCTTT,CATSRETANTEAFF
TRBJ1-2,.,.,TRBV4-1,TGCGCCAGCAGCCAAGATTCCGAGCAGGGAATCTACTATGGCTACACCTTC,CASSQDSEQGIYYGYTF
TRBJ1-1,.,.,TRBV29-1,TGCAGCACCCGATCACCCCGGCAGAAGGGTACTGAAGCTTTCTTT,CSTRSPRQKGTEAFF
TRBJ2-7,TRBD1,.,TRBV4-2,TGTGCCAGCAGCCAAGATCCGGCTTCCGGGACAGGGGGCTACGAGCAGTACTTC,CASSQDPASGTGGYEQYF
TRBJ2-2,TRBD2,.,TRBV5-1,TGCGCCAGCAAACAACTAGCGGGCAACACCGGGGAGCTGTTTTTT,CASKQLAGNTGELFF
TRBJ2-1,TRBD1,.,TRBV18,TGTGCCAGCTCACCCCAGGGACAGAGGGAGCAGTTCTTC,CASSPQGQREQFF
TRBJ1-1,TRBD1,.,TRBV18,TGTGCCAGCTACAGGGGGTATGGCACTGAAGCTTTCTTT,CASYRGYGTEAFF
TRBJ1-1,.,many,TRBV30,TGTGCCTGGAGCAGATCCCCAGGAGCCAGTGAAGCTTTCTTT,CAWSRSPGASEAFF
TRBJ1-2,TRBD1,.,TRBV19,TGTGCCAGTAGTGAGGACAGGGAGGCTGGCTACACCTTC,CASSEDREAGYTF
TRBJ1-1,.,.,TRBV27,TGTGCCAGCAGTTTTTCGGGAATCCCGGGGAGATTGAACACTGAAGCTTTCTTT,CASSFSGIPGRLNTEAFF
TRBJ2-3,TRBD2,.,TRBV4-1,TGCGCCAGCAGTCCGGTAGCGGGGGTCCCAGATACGCAGTATTTT,CASSPVAGVPDTQYF
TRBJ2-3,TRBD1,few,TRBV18,TGTGCCAGCACGACAGGGGGCACAGATACGCAGTATTTT,CASTTGGTDTQYF
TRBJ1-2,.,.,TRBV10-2,TGCGCCAGCACGGACAGAGCCCTTGGGGATGGCTACACCTTC,CASTDRALGDGYTF
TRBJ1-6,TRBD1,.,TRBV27,TGTGCCAGCAGTGACGGGACAGGGGGCGCCGGTTTCAGTTCACCCCTCCACTTT,CASSDGTGGAGFSSPLHF
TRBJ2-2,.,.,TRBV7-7,TGTGCCACAAGAAACAGGACCTCGAACACCGGGGAGCTGTTTTTT,CATRNRTSNTGELFF
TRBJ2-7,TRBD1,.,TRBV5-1,TGCGCCAGCAGCATAACAGGGGGCTCGTACGAGCAGTACTTC,CASSITGGSYEQYF
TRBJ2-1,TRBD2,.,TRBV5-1,TGCGCCAGCAGCTCCGGACTAGCGGGAGACGATGAGCAGTTCTTC,CASSSGLAGDDEQFF
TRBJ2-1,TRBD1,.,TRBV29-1,TGCAGCGTTGAAGGAGGACAGGGGCCCTACAATGAGCAGTTCTTC,CSVEGGQGPYNEQFF
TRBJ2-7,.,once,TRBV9,TGTGCCAGCAGCCCAACAGGGACTACATCCTACGAGCAGTACTTC,CASSPTGTTSYEQYF
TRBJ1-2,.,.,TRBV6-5,TGTGCCAGCAGTTACGTAGCGGGGGGCTACACCTTC,CASSYVAGGYTF
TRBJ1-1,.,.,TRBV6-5,TGTGCCAGCAGTTATGGCGGACAGGAAGCTTTCTTT,CASSYGGQEAFF
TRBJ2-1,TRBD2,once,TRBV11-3,TGTGCCAGCAGCTTAAGCACTAGCGGATACAATGAGCAGTTCTTC,CASSLSTSGYNEQFF
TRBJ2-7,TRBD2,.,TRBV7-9,TGTGCCAGCAGCTTAGACTTTCGCGGGAGGTTGGACTACGAGCAGTACTTC,CASSLDFRGRLDYEQYF
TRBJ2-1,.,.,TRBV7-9,TGTGCCAGCAGCTTAGGTTTGCTAGCGAGCGATGAGCAGTTCTTC,CASSLGLLASDEQFF
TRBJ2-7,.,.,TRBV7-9,TGTGCCAGCAGCTTAGCCTATGGGTACGAGCAGTACTTC,CASSLAYGYEQYF
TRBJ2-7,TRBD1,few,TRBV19,TGTGCCAGTAGTACCTCGACAGGGGGCCGCCACGAGCAGTACTTC,CASSTSTGGRHEQYF
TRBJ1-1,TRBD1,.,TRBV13,TGTGCCAGCAGCTCCGGGGACAGGGGGCTTAACACTGAAGCTTTCTTT,CASSSGDRGLNTEAFF
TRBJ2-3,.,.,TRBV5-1,TGCGCCAGCAGCCGGAGGTCGGATACGCAGTATTTT,CASSRRSDTQYF
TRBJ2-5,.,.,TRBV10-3,TGTGCCATCAGTGAGTCGACTGGTGGGCAGACCCAGTACTTC,CAISESTGGQTQYF
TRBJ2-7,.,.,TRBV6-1,TGTGCCAGCAGGGGGCTCTACGAGCAGTACTTC,CASRGLYEQYF
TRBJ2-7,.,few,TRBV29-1,TGCAGCGTTGGGGAGCTCTACGAGCAGTACTTC,CSVGELYEQYF
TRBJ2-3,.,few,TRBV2,TGTGCCAGCGGGGAAGATACGCAGTATTTT,CASGEDTQYF
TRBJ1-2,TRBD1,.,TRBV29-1,TGCAGCGTTGAAGATCCCCTACAGGGGGCACAAGCTAACTATGGCTACACCTTC,CSVEDPLQGAQANYGYTF
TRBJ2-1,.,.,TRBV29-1,TGCAGCGTGTCCCTATTTGCGTACAATGAGCAGTTCTTC,CSVSLFAYNEQFF
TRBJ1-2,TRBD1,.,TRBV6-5,TGTGCCAGCAGTTACTCGGACAGGGAGAACTATGGCTACACCTTC,CASSYSDRENYGYTF
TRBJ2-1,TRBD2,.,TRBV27,TGTGCCAGCAGCCTACTAGGGACTAGCGCTTCCTACAATGAGCAGTTCTTC,CASSLLGTSASYNEQFF
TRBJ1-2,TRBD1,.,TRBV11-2,TGTGCCAGCAGCTCCCCCGAGACAGGGGTCTATGGCTACACCTTC,CASSSPETGVYGYTF
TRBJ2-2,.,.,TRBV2,TGTGCCAGCACAGGGCGCTCCGACACCGGGGAGCTGTTTTTT,CASTGRSDTGELFF
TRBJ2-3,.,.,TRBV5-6,TGTGCCAGCAGCTCCCTAGTTTTAAGGGAGGAAGATACGCAGTATTTT,CASSSLVLREEDTQYF
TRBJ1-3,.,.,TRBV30,TGTGCCTGGAGTGGGCCGCCCTCTGGAAACACCATATATTTT,CAWSGPPSGNTIYF
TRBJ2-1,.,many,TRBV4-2,TGTGCCAGCAGCATCAGGGAGAATGAGCAGTTCTTC,CASSIRENEQFF
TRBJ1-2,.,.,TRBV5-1,TGCGCCAGCAGCTTCACCCTCGCCGGGCGCGATGGCTACACCTTC,CASSFTLAGRDGYTF
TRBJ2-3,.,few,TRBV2,TGTGCCAGCATCGAGGGGGGTAGAGATACGCAGTATTTT,CASIEGGRDTQYF
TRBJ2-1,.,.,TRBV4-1,TGCGCCAGCAGCCAAATTCCAACAGGCCATTACAATGAGCAGTTCTTC,CASSQIPTGHYNEQFF
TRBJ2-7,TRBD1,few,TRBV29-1,TGCAGCGTGTCCGGACAGGCCTACGAGCAGTACTTC,CSVSGQAYEQYF
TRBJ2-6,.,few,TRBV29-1,TGCAGCGTTGAACCGGGCTCTGGGGCCAACGTCCTGACTTTC,CSVEPGSGANVLTF
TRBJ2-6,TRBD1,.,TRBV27,TGTGCCAGCAGTTTATCCCCAAGGTCCATGGGACAGGGTAACGTCCTGACTTTC,CASSLSPRSMGQGNVLTF
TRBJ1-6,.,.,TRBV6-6,TGTGCCAGCAGTCTCGGGGTTGTGGATTCACCCCTCCACTTT,CASSLGVVDSPLHF
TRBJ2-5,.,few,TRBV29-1,TGCAGCGTTGCCGGCCAGGCAGAGACCCAGTACTTC,CSVAGQAETQYF
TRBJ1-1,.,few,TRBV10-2,TGCGCCAGCAGAGAGGTAGGGGGAGACACTGAAGCTTTCTTT,CASREVGGDTEAFF
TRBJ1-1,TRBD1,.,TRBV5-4,TGTGCCAGCAGCAATACAGGGGCCACTGAAGCTTTCTTT,CASSNTGATEAFF
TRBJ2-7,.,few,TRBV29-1,TGCAGCGCCTCCCCGGCAGGTATGAGCTCCTACGAGCAGTACTTC,CSASPAGMSSYEQYF
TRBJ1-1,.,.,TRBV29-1,TGCAGCGTTGAAGGGGTCCTGAACACTGAAGCTTTCTTT,CSVEGVLNTEAFF
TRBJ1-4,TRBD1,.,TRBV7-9,TGTGCCAGCAGCTTCTCGACAGGGACTAATGAAAAACTGTTTTTT,CASSFSTGTNEKLFF
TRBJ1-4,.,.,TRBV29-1,TGCAGCGTTTTTTTTCAGGATGGGGAAAAACTGTTTTTT,CSVFFQDGEKLFF